The text below deals with one T cell receptor (beta chain). The CDR3 loop spans 15 amino acids. Germline V lookup: CDR1 SGHAT, CDR2 FQNNGV. Trimming took 1 base from V and 4 from J; bases not matched to a gene: 1. The authors' processing: How many nucleated cells were present was estimated from reference gene primer amplification. TCRdb's table, derived via immunoSEQ multiplex PCR, lists solely in-frame clones and lacks some. Clone size and V and J calls were adopted from that table, with D and trimming inferred from the DNA. The sample consists of about 200,000 clones, approximately 90% of them appearing once. This entry comes from a study of blood T cell repertoires in COVID-19. Whole-study context: Italy, Spain and the United States were the sources of the convalescent and acute COVID-19 samples. Sources were T cells, B-cell-depleted T cells, or PBMCs; the material itself was cDNA or gDNA.

The clonotype comes from a man aged 50-60 years with acute or convalescent COVID-19. The source material was peripheral blood. The chain recombines TRBV11-2 with TRBJ2-2; 9 bases line up with TRBD1. CDR3 sequence (DNA): TGTGCCAGCAGCTTAGTGGGACAGGGCACCGGGGAGCTGTTTTTT. The encoded protein is CASSLVGQGTGELFF.